This TCR beta chain is drawn from a study of CXCR3-negative and CXCR3-positive naive CD8 T cells. Through 5' RACE with UMI labels, the TRB cDNA libraries were prepared. TCRdb reprocessed the 5' RACE reads, with one entry per CDR3 protein and no DNA. Its table records some 130,000 distinct CDR3 sequences. The V gene's germline CDR1 is DFQATT and CDR2 SNEGSKA (reference sequence). This CDR3 is built from 11 residues. Sequenced material: naive CXCR3- CD8+ T cells from blood. As for subset: CD45RO-CCR7+CD27+CD95- naive CD8+ T cells lacking CXCR3 (TNR3-). The chain recombines TRBV20-1 with TRBJ2-7; TCRdb calls TRBD1, which cannot be checked without DNA. This receptor was obtained from a human donor in good health. Some clones in this sample may be carry-over from other donors' samples. The CDR3 sequence is CSARGAYEQYF.